Below, 29 T cell receptor beta chains from the same sample are listed, as sequenced in a study of T-cell reconstitution after alpha-beta-depleted transplantation in children. The TCRbeta library was prepared with unique molecular identifiers. TCRdb re-called the PCR reads with MiXCR, one entry per CDR3 protein. This sample has 150,000 to 250,000 distinct CDR3 sequences; just over 14% occur once, and the top ten carry about 13%. The material sequenced was PBMCs from the stem cell graft donor, taken from the stem cell graft. These receptors were collected from a human donor who donated a stem cell graft to a child with acute lymphoblastic leukemia.

This clonotype was seen only a few times. The chain links TRBV27 to TRBJ1-1, with 8 nucleotides matching TRBD1. This CDR3 has 14 amino acids. Trimming removed 0 bases from V and 14 bases from J; junction bases left unmatched: 11. CDR1 is MNHEY, CDR2 SMNVEV, per germline (reference sequence). The CDR3 coding sequence is TGTGCCAGCAGTTTATCCGGGTTCGACAGGGGTGTGTTCTTT. It yields the protein CASSLSGFDRGVFF.

This clonotype was seen at least ten times. The V gene is TRBV12-3 or TRBV12-4, the J gene TRBJ1-2, with 8 bases lining up with TRBD1. This CDR3 comprises 17 residues. J lost 8 bases, V lost 5 bases, and 19 bases had no gene match. The CDR3 here is CASSTRTGTLLWTGYTF. Here the CDR3 DNA reads TGTGCCAGCAGTACCCGGACAGGGACGTTGCTCTGGACCGGCTACACCTTC.

This clonotype was seen many times. The J gene is TRBJ2-6, the V gene TRBV12-3 or TRBV12-4; D might be TRBD1 (6 bases). V lost 7 bases to trimming and J lost 0 bases, with 10 bases between them. The CDR3 loop spans 15 amino acids. The CDR3 nucleotides are TGTGCCAGCAACCTACAGGGCTCTGGGGCCAACGTCCTGACTTTC. Protein: CASNLQGSGANVLTF.

At least ten counts were recorded for this clonotype. V is TRBV5-1 and J is TRBJ2-7; tentative D call: TRBD2 (7 bases). The germline V and J ends were trimmed by 6 bases and 2 bases, with 15 bases remaining between them. The germline V gene has CDR1 SGHRS and CDR2 YFSETQ. The CDR3 length is 14 residues. The CDR3 region has the DNA TGCGCCAGCATTCCGGGGGGCTATGCCTACGAGCAGTACTTC. Translating gives CASIPGGYAYEQYF.

The CDR3 DNA reads TGTGCCAGCGCCGCAAATAGCGGGAAGTATGGAGAGACCCAGTACTTC. Encoded protein: CASAANSGKYGETQYF. The V call is TRBV6-1, the J call TRBJ2-5; 8 bases are a match to TRBD2. There are 16 residues in the CDR3. V dropped 8 bases and J dropped 4; count of bases not matched to a gene: 15. Germline CDR1 MNHNS, CDR2 SASEGT.

The chain combines TRBV10-3 with TRBJ2-1; the match to TRBD2 covers 13 bases. The CDR3 is 14 residues long. With V trimmed by 3 bases and J by 12 bases, 5 bases remained unmatched. In germline, CDR1 is ENHRY, CDR2 SYGVKD. The CDR3 spells CAISDAGTSGMQFF. CDR3 DNA: TGTGCCATCAGTGACGCCGGGACTAGCGGGATGCAGTTCTTC.

Ten or more counts support this clonotype. This chain links TRBV20-1 with TRBJ2-7; TRBD2 agrees at 8 bases. The junction had 3 bases not matched to a gene; V was cut back by 3 bases and J by 2 bases. The CDR3 loop spans 13 amino acids. Germline V gives CDR1 DFQATT, CDR2 SNEGSKA (reference sequence). In DNA, the CDR3 is TGCAGTGCTAGCTCGGGACTAGCCTACGAGCAGTACTTC. Translated, it gives CSASSGLAYEQYF.

This clonotype has a count of ten or more. CDR3: CASSLALASGRRGQYF. Written as DNA, the CDR3 is TGTGCCAGCAGTTTAGCGTTAGCTAGCGGGAGAAGGGGCCAGTACTTC. The rearrangement joins TRBV12-3 or TRBV12-4 to TRBJ2-5; 10 nucleotides align to TRBD2. This CDR3 spans 16 amino acids. The trim removed 0 bases at V and 10 bases at J, leaving 11 bases unmatched.

The sample holds a few counts of this clonotype. The CDR3: CASSQDMDRGQETQYF. The CDR3 DNA reads TGTGCCAGCAGCCAAGATATGGACAGGGGCCAAGAGACCCAGTACTTC. The V gene is TRBV4-2, the J gene TRBJ2-5; 9 nucleotides align to TRBD1. Germline V CDR1 and CDR2: LGHNA, YNFKEQ. The CDR3 covers 16 residues. Trimming took 0 bases from V and 1 from J; bases not matched to a gene: 3.

This clonotype was counted between two and nine times. The rearrangement uses TRBV30 and TRBJ2-1, with unresolved D. CDR1 is GTSNPN, CDR2 SVGIG, per germline (reference sequence). V was pared by 4 bases and J by 10 bases, with 14 bases between. CDR3 length: 12 residues. The CDR3 DNA is TGTGCCTGGACCCACGCCCCCCCGGAGCAGTTCTTC. Amino acids: CAWTHAPPEQFF.

This clonotype showed up many times. The chain employs TRBV2 and TRBJ2-2; 9 positions match TRBD2. Germline V gene sequence: CDR1 SNHLY, CDR2 FYNNEI. Trimming at V came to 5 bases and at J to 3 bases, leaving 10 bases not matched to a gene. The CDR3 is made up of 17 amino acids. CDR3 DNA sequence: TGTGCCAGCAGTCAATCGACTAGCGGAATATACACCGGGGAGCTGTTTTTT. This sequence encodes CASSQSTSGIYTGELFF.

This clonotype occurred many times. V is TRBV20-1 and J is TRBJ2-4; possibly TRBD2 for D (5 bases). The length of the CDR3 is 14 residues. Germline CDR1 DFQATT, CDR2 SNEGSKA (reference sequence). With 0 bases removed from V and 0 bases from J, the gap between germline ends came to 6 bases. CDR3 DNA sequence: TGCAGTGCTAGAGAAGGAGGAGCCAAAAACATTCAGTACTTC. Amino acid sequence: CSAREGGAKNIQYF.

This clonotype showed up many times. DNA for the CDR3: TGTGCCAGCAGCTTAGCGGGGGGGACCCAAGAGACCCAGTACTTC. Translation: CASSLAGGTQETQYF. The rearrangement links TRBV7-9 to TRBJ2-5; 7 nucleotides agree with TRBD2. Looked up from germline, CDR1 is SEHNR and CDR2 is FQNEAQ (reference sequence). Trimming at V came to 0 bases and at J to 1 base, leaving 2 bases not matched to a gene. This CDR3 region has 15 residues.

This clonotype was counted ten times or more. This sequence joins TRBV12-3 or TRBV12-4 and TRBJ1-2; 12 bases are shared with TRBD1. This CDR3 comprises 14 residues. Unmatched junction bases numbered 6, after V lost 5 bases and J lost 8 bases. The CDR3 loop is CASSAGTGGGGYTF. CDR3 DNA sequence: TGTGCCAGCAGTGCCGGGACAGGGGGCGGAGGCTACACCTTC.

This clonotype was seen repeatedly, ten times or more. The gene calls are TRBV7-6 and TRBJ2-1; TRBD2 matches 10 bases. With 5 bases clipped from V and 9 bases from J, the junction kept 16 bases outside the gene matches. The CDR3 runs 17 residues. Germline V gene data show CDR1 as SGHVS and CDR2 as FNYEAQ. CDR3 residues: CASSPQGLAGEGSEQFF. The CDR3 DNA reads TGTGCCAGCAGCCCCCAGGGTCTAGCGGGAGAGGGCAGTGAGCAGTTCTTC.

This clonotype was found many times. The chain employs TRBV6-1 and TRBJ1-1, with D possibly being TRBD1 (5 bases). This CDR3 is built from 14 residues. Germline loops: CDR1 MNHNS, CDR2 SASEGT. The ends were cut back, 7 bases at V and 1 base at J, with 13 bases in the middle. CDR3 amino acids: CASNHRFPNTEAFF. Written as DNA, the CDR3 is TGTGCCAGCAACCACAGGTTCCCGAACACTGAAGCTTTCTTT.

This rearrangement joins TRBV25-1 to TRBJ2-1; the D call may be TRBD1 or TRBD2 (5 bases each). Trimming shortened V by 7 bases and J by 9 bases, and 13 bases separated the two germline ends. Germline CDR1 reads MGHDK; CDR2 reads SYGVNS. This CDR3 has 12 amino acids. Here the CDR3 reads CASNTPGSEQFF. Here the CDR3 DNA reads TGTGCCAGCAATACCCCAGGGAGTGAGCAGTTCTTC.

This clonotype was counted ten times or more. The J gene is TRBJ2-5, the V gene TRBV29-1; D is perhaps TRBD1 or TRBD2 (6 bases each). V was trimmed by 8 bases and J by 4 bases, leaving 17 bases between them. The CDR3 runs to 13 residues. Looked up from germline, CDR1 is SQVTM and CDR2 is ANQGSEA. The CDR3: CSFNWGAAETQYF. The CDR3 DNA sequence: TGCAGCTTCAACTGGGGGGCCGCAGAGACCCAGTACTTC.

This clonotype was recorded at least ten times. The rearrangement joins TRBV11-1 to TRBJ2-7, with D possibly being TRBD2 (6 bases). CDR1 and CDR2 from the germline V gene are SGHAT and FQDESV (reference sequence). The CDR3 consists of 15 residues. The V end was cut by 1 base, the J end by 4 bases, with 14 bases between. The CDR3 DNA follows: TGTGCCAGCAGCTTAGATCGGGAGTCGGTATACGAGCAGTACTTC. This encodes CASSLDRESVYEQYF.

This chain links TRBV6-5 with TRBJ2-6; D is perhaps TRBD1 (6 bases). This CDR3 has 16 residues. V was shortened by 2 bases and J by 5 bases, with 13 bases between the two germline ends. The germline V gene encodes CDR1 MNHEY and CDR2 SVGAGI. In DNA, the CDR3 is TGTGCCAGCAGTTACCGACAGGCCTGGCGGGCCAACGTCCTGACTTTC. It codes for CASSYRQAWRANVLTF.

This clonotype was detected many times. The J gene is TRBJ1-1, the V gene TRBV29-1, with D perhaps TRBD1 (6 bases). V lost 7 bases, J lost 1 base, and 16 bases lay in between. The germline CDR1 and CDR2 sequences are SQVTM and ANQGSEA. This CDR3 spans 14 amino acids. The CDR3 bases are TGCAGCGCCGCCGGGACACTAACGAACACTGAAGCTTTCTTT. The encoded protein is CSAAGTLTNTEAFF.

This rearrangement joins TRBV5-1 to TRBJ2-1, with 12 bases identical to TRBD2. The CDR3 consists of 19 residues. Germline V lookup: CDR1 SGHRS, CDR2 YFSETQ. Trimming at V came to 4 bases and at J to 3 bases, leaving 14 bases not matched to a gene. CDR3 in DNA: TGCGCCAGCAGCCCCCCCCGACTCGGACTAGCGGGAAACTACAATGAGCAGTTCTTC. It yields the protein CASSPPRLGLAGNYNEQFF. The complete variable domain, with remaining parts taken from reference TRBV5-1 and TRBJ2-1, reads KAGVTQTPRYLIKTRGQQVTLSCSPISGHRSVSWYQQTPGQGLQFLFEYFSETQRNKGNFPGRFSGRQFSNSRSEMNVSTLELGDSALYLCASSPPRLGLAGNYNEQFFGPGTRLTVL.

This clonotype was detected only once. The chain combines TRBV6-5 with TRBJ2-2; 7 nucleotides align to TRBD1. CDR3 length: 14 amino acids. Germline CDR1 MNHEY, CDR2 SVGAGI. The V and J ends lost 6 bases and 6 bases, in that order; junction bases with no gene match: 7. CDR3 nucleotides: TGTGCCAGCAGCCACCCGCAGGGGGCCGGGGAGCTGTTTTTT. Amino acids: CASSHPQGAGELFF.

This clonotype was counted many times. The chain carries TRBV20-1 and TRBJ2-5; 12 bases match TRBD2. Trimming removed 0 bases from V and 4 bases from J; junction bases left unmatched: 9. Germline assignment: CDR1 DFQATT and CDR2 SNEGSKA (reference sequence). This CDR3 contains 17 residues. This chain's CDR3 is CSARDGEGLAGIETQYF. The CDR3 DNA reads TGCAGTGCTAGAGATGGGGAAGGACTAGCGGGGATAGAGACCCAGTACTTC.

Remarks on this clonotype: This clone may be a read error of a much larger clone one base away. The V gene is TRBV12-3 or TRBV12-4, the J gene TRBJ2-5; 8 positions match TRBD1. The junction had 8 bases not matched to a gene; V was cut back by 5 bases and J by 12 bases. The CDR3 extends over 12 amino acids. CDR3 sequence: CASSQGTGHEYF. In DNA, the CDR3 is TGTGCCAGCAGTCAGGGGACAGGCCATGAGTACTTC.

This clonotype has at least ten counts. The rearrangement links TRBV11-3 to TRBJ2-2; D unresolved. Germline CDR1 is SGHNT and CDR2 is YENEEA. Trimming left V 2 bases short and J 1 base short, with 2 bases between. The CDR3 runs to 13 residues. This CDR3 is CASSLKNTGELFF. The CDR3 DNA follows: TGTGCCAGCAGCTTAAAGAACACCGGGGAGCTGTTTTTT.

This clonotype was detected once. The chain links TRBV6-1 to TRBJ2-3; a possible D gene is TRBD2 (6 bases). V shed 5 bases and J shed 5 bases, with 11 bases lying between them. The CDR3 runs to 13 residues. Germline assignment: CDR1 MNHNS and CDR2 SASEGT. The CDR3 region is CASSRLEVDTQYF. For the CDR3, the DNA is TGTGCCAGCAGTAGACTAGAAGTAGATACGCAGTATTTT.

Only a few counts were recorded for this clonotype. The chain carries TRBV5-1 and TRBJ2-1; 9 positions agree with TRBD2. This CDR3 region has 17 residues. Looked up from germline, CDR1 is SGHRS and CDR2 is YFSETQ. Losses at the gene ends were 0 bases for V and 9 bases for J; bases not matched to a gene: 13. CDR3 sequence: CASSLGPTSGLSAEQFF. In DNA form, the CDR3 reads TGCGCCAGCAGCTTGGGCCCGACTAGCGGCCTAAGTGCTGAGCAGTTCTTC. Variable domain in full (rest from reference TRBV5-1 and TRBJ2-1): KAGVTQTPRYLIKTRGQQVTLSCSPISGHRSVSWYQQTPGQGLQFLFEYFSETQRNKGNFPGRFSGRQFSNSRSEMNVSTLELGDSALYLCASSLGPTSGLSAEQFFGPGTRLTVL.

This clonotype has at least ten counts. CDR3 loop: CSVVRDRGPRDTQYF. Written as DNA, the CDR3 is TGCAGCGTGGTCCGGGACAGGGGGCCTAGAGATACGCAGTATTTT. The V call is TRBV29-1, the J call TRBJ2-3; 12 bases map to TRBD1. The length of the CDR3 is 15 residues. Germline assignment: CDR1 SQVTM and CDR2 ANQGSEA. V lost 6 bases, J lost 5 bases, and 9 bases stayed unmatched.